The following is a TCR beta chain sequence with its context. The protocol was immunoSEQ multiplex PCR, while the TCRdb copy is restricted to in-frame clones and leaves out a portion. Here the sample spans around 280,000 clones, 87% being singletons. This sample was taken from a study of blood T cell repertoires in COVID-19. Trimming took off 3 bases at V and 5 bases at J, with 14 bases between the two ends. This CDR3 has 15 amino acids. Germline CDR1 reads SGHTA; CDR2 reads FQGNSA. The TCR comes from a middle-aged woman who had recovered from COVID-19. This chain joins TRBV7-2 and TRBJ1-5; no clear D. The sequencing sample was made of PBMCs or T cells enriched from blood (not recorded which). This CDR3 reads CASSLGGQSDQPQHF. CDR3 in DNA: TGTGCCAGCAGCTTGGGAGGCCAGAGTGATCAGCCCCAGCATTTT.